The T cell receptor beta chain under discussion was sequenced for a study of T cells in women clearing cervical HPV infection. Study summary: Cases' blood sampling followed lesion detection by median approximately 150 days (90 to 200). The study, taken as a whole, reports: Each sample's T-cell count was unknown, possibly confounding richness.

All donors had a single incident cervical HPV16 infection, not prevalent. Cervical HPV DNA detected by MY09/MY11 PCR, typed by dot-blot. Germline CDR1 reads SGHRS; CDR2 reads YFSETQ. This CDR3 is built from 14 residues. Trimming pared 5 bases from V and 2 bases from J, leaving 11 bases between. With regard to this clone: No antigen is known for it. The read ends 3 residues before the CDR3 terminus; that terminus is restored from the germline J gene.

The table came from immunoSEQ multiplex PCR; TCRdb's copy has only in-frame clones and leaves some out. Its clone listing holds tens of thousands of clones. The gene calls are TRBV5-1 and TRBJ2-1; D ambiguous. The sequence was collected from a woman aged 18-70 years with a cervical HPV16 infection that either progressed to CIN3+ or cleared (not recorded which). Sample: blood buffy coat. The CDR3 protein is CASRAPRPYNEQFF. The sequenced CDR3 bases are TGCGCCAGCAGGGCTCCCAGGCCCTACAATGAG.